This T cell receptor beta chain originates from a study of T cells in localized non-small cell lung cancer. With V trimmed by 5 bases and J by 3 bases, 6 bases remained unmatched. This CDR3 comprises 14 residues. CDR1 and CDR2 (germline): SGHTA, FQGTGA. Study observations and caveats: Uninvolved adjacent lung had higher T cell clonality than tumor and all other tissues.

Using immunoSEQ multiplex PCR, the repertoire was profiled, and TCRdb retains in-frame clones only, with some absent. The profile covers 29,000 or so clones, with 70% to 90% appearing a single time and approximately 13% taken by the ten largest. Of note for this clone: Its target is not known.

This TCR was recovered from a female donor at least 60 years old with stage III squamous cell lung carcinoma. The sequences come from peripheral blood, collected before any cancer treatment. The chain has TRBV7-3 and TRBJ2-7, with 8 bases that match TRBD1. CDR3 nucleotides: TGTGCCAGCAGCCCGACAGGGGATAGCTACGAGCAGTACTTC. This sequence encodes CASSPTGDSYEQYF.